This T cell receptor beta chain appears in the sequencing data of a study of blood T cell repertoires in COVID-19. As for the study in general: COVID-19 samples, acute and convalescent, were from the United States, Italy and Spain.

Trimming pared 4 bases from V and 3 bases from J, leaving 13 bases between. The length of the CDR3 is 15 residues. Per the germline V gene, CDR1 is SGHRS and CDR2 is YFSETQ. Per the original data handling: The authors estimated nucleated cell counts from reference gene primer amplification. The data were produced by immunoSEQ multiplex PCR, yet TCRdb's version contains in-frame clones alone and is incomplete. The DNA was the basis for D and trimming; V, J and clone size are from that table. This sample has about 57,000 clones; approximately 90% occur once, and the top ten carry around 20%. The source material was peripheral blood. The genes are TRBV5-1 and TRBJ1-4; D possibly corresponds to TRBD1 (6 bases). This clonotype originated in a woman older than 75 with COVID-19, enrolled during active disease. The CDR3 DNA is TGCGCCAGCAGCCCTACAGGGTTCCCTAATGAAAAACTGTTTTTT. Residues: CASSPTGFPNEKLFF.